This TCR beta chain was documented in a study of tumor-infiltrating lymphocytes in oesophageal squamous cell carcinoma. The CDR3 covers 16 residues. The V gene's germline CDR1 is SGHTA and CDR2 FQGTGA. Trimming took off 5 bases at V and 6 bases at J, with 20 bases between the two ends. TCRdb used MiXCR to reprocess the PCR reads, holding one entry per CDR3 protein. The table lists under 20,000 distinct CDR3 sequences, less than 50% of them singletons. This sequence originates from a female donor with esophageal squamous cell carcinoma. V and J are TRBV7-3 and TRBJ2-1, with D possibly being TRBD1 (6 bases). The sample was normal esophageal tissue next to the tumor. Written as DNA, the CDR3 is TGTGCCAGCAGCATCACCCGGGACACTAGAGCCAATGAGCAGTTCTTC. Protein sequence: CASSITRDTRANEQFF.